This entry features one T cell receptor (beta chain) sequence. The sample belongs to a study of T cell changes during pregnancy in multiple sclerosis. The data were produced by immunoSEQ multiplex PCR, yet TCRdb's version contains in-frame clones alone and is incomplete. The data show some 20,000 clones, 85% to 90% seen once. The ends lost 4 bases at V and 4 bases at J; junction bases unmatched: 6. CDR3 size: 15 residues. Germline CDR1 LNHDA, CDR2 SQIVND (reference sequence). The sequenced sample was CD4+ T cells from peripheral blood mononuclear cells, obtained in the first trimester of pregnancy. This receptor was identified in a female donor in good health, enrolled as a control in a pregnancy study. This chain connects TRBV19 to TRBJ2-2, with 7 nucleotides matching TRBD2. CDR3 sequence (DNA): TGTGCCAGTAGTAAAGGGACTACCGTCACCGGGGAGCTGTTTTTT. It is translated as CASSKGTTVTGELFF.